The 28 T cell receptor beta chains listed next were all sequenced from one sample in a study of identical twins. MiXCR, applied by TCRdb to the 5' RACE reads, yields one record per CDR3 protein. The table lists approximately 1.8 million distinct CDR3 sequences, under 35% of them singletons. Material for sequencing was cord blood. Receptors originate from a newborn girl in good health.

This clonotype was recorded a few times. The genes are TRBV7-9 and TRBJ2-5; 8 nucleotides align to TRBD2. Germline values: CDR1 SEHNR, CDR2 FQNEAQ (reference sequence). V trimming: 7 bases; J trimming: 5 bases; junction bases outside the gene matches: 9. This CDR3 comprises 14 residues. In DNA form, the CDR3 reads TGTGCCAGCACTCTAAATAGCGGGAAGGAGACCCAGTACTTC. It yields the protein CASTLNSGKETQYF. Together with reference TRBV7-9 and TRBJ2-5, the CDR3 gives the full variable domain: DTGVSQNPRHKITKRGQNVTFRCDPISEHNRLYWYRQTLGQGPEFLTYFQNEAQLEKSRLLSDRFSAERPKGSFSTLEIQRTEQGDSAMYLCASTLNSGKETQYFGPGTRLLVL.

This clonotype was seen only a few times. The CDR3, as DNA: TGCGCCAGCAGCCAAGCGGGTGGGGCCAACGTCCTGACTTTC. Its translation: CASSQAGGANVLTF. The rearrangement links TRBV4-1 to TRBJ2-6; no clear D gene. Looked up from germline, CDR1 is MGHRA and CDR2 is YSYEKL. The V gene lost 1 base and the J gene lost 3 bases, with 4 bases spanning the gap. CDR3 length equals 14 residues.

The V and J genes are TRBV28 and TRBJ2-1; 9 nucleotides agree with TRBD2. Trimming cost V 7 bases and J 10 bases; bases outside gene matches: 8. Germline CDR1 and CDR2: MDHEN and SYDVKM. There are 13 residues in the CDR3. CDR3 amino acids: CASTLAGKEEQFF. DNA for the CDR3: TGTGCCAGCACCCTAGCGGGAAAGGAAGAGCAGTTCTTC.

This clonotype showed up just a few times. The gene calls are TRBV29-1 and TRBJ1-1; D gene uncertain. V was clipped by 3 bases and J by 0 bases, with 2 bases between them. Germline V CDR1 and CDR2: SQVTM, ANQGSEA. The CDR3 covers 11 residues. CDR3: CSVELNTEAFF. The CDR3 DNA reads as TGCAGCGTTGAGCTGAACACTGAAGCTTTCTTT. Filled out from reference TRBV29-1 and TRBJ1-1, the complete variable domain reads SAVISQKPSRDICQRGTSLTIQCQVDSQVTMMFWYRQQPGQSLTLIATANQGSEATYESGFVIDKFPISRPNLTFSTLTVSNMSPEDSSIYLCSVELNTEAFFGQGTRLTVV.

This clonotype was detected a few times. The CDR3 DNA reads TGTGCCAGCAGCCAAGATGTGGGGACAGGGGGGAGGAATCAGCCCCAGCATTTT. Protein product: CASSQDVGTGGRNQPQHF. The rearrangement joins TRBV4-2 to TRBJ1-5, with TRBD1 identical over 11 bases. Per germline, CDR1 LGHNA and CDR2 YNFKEQ. The CDR3 length is 18 residues. Unmatched junction bases numbered 8, after V lost 0 bases and J lost 4 bases.

The chain recombines TRBV28 with TRBJ2-4, with 9 bases that match TRBD2. The V and J ends lost 5 bases and 0 bases, in that order; junction bases with no gene match: 5. Per the germline V gene, CDR1 is MDHEN and CDR2 is SYDVKM. The CDR3 contains 16 residues. In DNA, the CDR3 is TGTGCCAGCAGTCGACTAGCGGAAATAGCCAAAAACATTCAGTACTTC. Translation gives CASSRLAEIAKNIQYF.

The chain employs TRBV27 and TRBJ2-2; 8 positions match TRBD2. Germline V lookup: CDR1 MNHEY, CDR2 SMNVEV (reference sequence). The J segment lost 0 bases and the V segment lost 10 bases, leaving 7 bases of the junction unmatched. CDR3 length: 15 residues. The CDR3, as DNA: TGTGCCACCAGACGGGGACTAGCGAACACCGGGGAGCTGTTTTTT. Its translation: CATRRGLANTGELFF.

This chain links TRBV5-1 with TRBJ1-2; TRBD1 aligns across 7 bases. CDR3 length: 14 residues. Germline CDR1 and CDR2: SGHRS and YFSETQ. V gave up 4 bases and J gave up 3 bases; unmatched junction bases: 6. The CDR3 is CASSATGIHYGYTF. The CDR3 DNA follows: TGCGCCAGCAGCGCGACAGGGATTCACTATGGCTACACCTTC. Combining the CDR3 with reference TRBV5-1 and TRBJ1-2 gives the whole variable domain KAGVTQTPRYLIKTRGQQVTLSCSPISGHRSVSWYQQTPGQGLQFLFEYFSETQRNKGNFPGRFSGRQFSNSRSEMNVSTLELGDSALYLCASSATGIHYGYTFGSGTRLTVV.

J is TRBJ2-1 and V is TRBV12-3 or TRBV12-4, with TRBD1 matching 7 bases. With V trimmed by 7 bases and J by 7 bases, 7 bases remained unmatched. The CDR3 is 13 amino acids. The CDR3: CASTPTGSNEQFF. The DNA of the CDR3 is TGTGCCAGCACCCCGACAGGGTCGAATGAGCAGTTCTTC.

This clonotype was recorded a few times. This chain connects TRBV7-2 to TRBJ1-5, with a possible D match to TRBD1 (5 bases). The CDR3 runs to 14 residues. V lost 2 bases and J lost 7, with 12 bases in between. Germline CDR1 reads SGHTA; CDR2 reads FQGNSA. CDR3 nucleotides: TGTGCCAGCAGCTTATATACCCAGGGACAGCCCCAGCATTTT. It yields the protein CASSLYTQGQPQHF.

Regarding this clonotype: This may be a read error: a much more frequent sequence differs by one nucleotide. The chain has TRBV29-1 and TRBJ2-7, with 12 nucleotides matching TRBD2. The CDR3 covers 14 residues. CDR1 and CDR2 (germline): SQVTM, ANQGSEA. The CDR3 loop reads CSIERTSGKYEQYF. CDR3 DNA sequence: TGCAGCATTGAAAGGACTAGCGGGAAATACGAGCAGTACTTC.

Of note for this clonotype: A much larger clone lies a single base off, so this may be a read error. V gene TRBV6-6 combines with J gene TRBJ2-1; D is unclear. This CDR3 comprises 13 residues. Germline assignment: CDR1 MNHNY and CDR2 SVGAGI (reference sequence). The CDR3 sequence: CASSDSKGNEQFF. The CDR3 DNA sequence: TGTGCCAGCAGTGACTCGAAAGGCAATGAGCAGTTCTTC.

This chain uses TRBV18 with TRBJ2-5; 7 bases agree with TRBD1. The CDR3 sequence is 15 residues long. V lost 3 bases to trimming and J lost 2 bases; unmatched junction nucleotides: 6. Germline lookup yields CDR1 KGHSH and CDR2 LQKENI. The CDR3 region is CASSPDRVRQETQYF. Written as DNA, the CDR3 is TGTGCCAGCTCACCCGACAGGGTCCGACAAGAGACCCAGTACTTC. The variable domain in full, completed from reference TRBV18 and TRBJ2-5, reads NAGVMQNPRHLVRRRGQEARLRCSPMKGHSHVYWYRQLPEEGLKFMVYLQKENIIDESGMPKERFSAEFPKEGPSILRIQQVVRGDSAAYFCASSPDRVRQETQYFGPGTRLLVL.

This clonotype occurred a few times. The V gene is TRBV12-3 or TRBV12-4, the J gene TRBJ1-6; 8 nucleotides agree with TRBD1. The CDR3 consists of 14 residues. The junction had 4 bases not matched to a gene; V was cut back by 5 bases and J by 7 bases. The CDR3 DNA is TGTGCCAGCAGTCCGACAGGGGAGAATTCACCCCTCCACTTT. This gives the protein CASSPTGENSPLHF.

Points on this clonotype: One end of the junction varies from germline; a read error may be responsible. The rearrangement links TRBV29-1 to TRBJ2-7; a possible D gene is TRBD1 (5 bases). Per the germline V gene, CDR1 is SQVTM and CDR2 is ANQGSEA. The CDR3 has 13 amino acids. For the CDR3, the DNA is TGCGGCGTTGTTAGTGGCAGGGCCTACGAGCAGTACTTC. As protein: CGVVSGRAYEQYF.

J is TRBJ1-1 and V is TRBV4-1; possibly TRBD1 for D (5 bases). The length of the CDR3 is 18 residues. Germline V gene lookup returns CDR1 MGHRA and CDR2 YSYEKL. V was cut by 0 bases and J by 0 bases, with 17 bases left in between. The CDR3 DNA follows: TGCGCCAGCAGCCAAGATCGAGGCAGGGCCGCAATGAACACTGAAGCTTTCTTT. Its translation: CASSQDRGRAAMNTEAFF.

The chain links TRBV7-6 to TRBJ2-1, with D perhaps matching TRBD2 (7 bases). Trimming took off 4 bases at V and 5 bases at J, with 15 bases between the two ends. The CDR3 has 15 residues. The germline V gene has CDR1 SGHVS and CDR2 FNYEAQ. The CDR3 DNA is TGTGCCAGCAGCTCAGAGGGGGGGCCGCACAATGAGCAGTTCTTC. This sequence encodes CASSSEGGPHNEQFF.

This sequence joins TRBV20-1 and TRBJ1-2; no clear D gene. The CDR3 is 17 amino acids. V was shortened by 3 bases and J by 4 bases, with 24 bases between the two germline ends. CDR1 DFQATT and CDR2 SNEGSKA come from the germline V gene (reference sequence). This CDR3 reads CSARNYAISRSGYGYTF. CDR3 bases: TGCAGTGCTAGGAACTATGCCATTAGTCGCTCGGGCTATGGCTACACCTTC.

The rearrangement joins TRBV20-1 to TRBJ2-3; 9 nucleotides agree with TRBD2. The CDR3 consists of 15 residues. Losses at the gene ends were 0 bases for V and 5 bases for J; bases not matched to a gene: 6. Germline CDR1 DFQATT, CDR2 SNEGSKA (reference sequence). The CDR3 protein is CSARDGREGLDTQYF. The CDR3 nucleotides are TGCAGTGCTAGAGATGGGCGGGAGGGCCTAGATACGCAGTATTTT.

This clonotype was detected only a few times. The chain links TRBV6-6 to TRBJ1-2; the D gene is possibly TRBD1 (5 bases). Deletions cut 0 bases from V and 7 bases from J, with 18 bases between. The CDR3 runs to 16 residues. Per the germline V gene, CDR1 is MNHNY and CDR2 is SVGAGI (reference sequence). The DNA for the CDR3 is TGTGCCAGCAGTTACTCGATGGCAGGGAATAAGGGTGGCTACACCTTC. It translates to CASSYSMAGNKGGYTF.

The chain couples TRBV11-2 to TRBJ2-7; TRBD2 matches at 13 bases. The length of the CDR3 is 17 residues. Per the germline V gene, CDR1 is SGHAT and CDR2 is FQNNGV. The junction had 9 bases not matched to a gene; V was cut back by 7 bases and J by 0 bases. Written as DNA, the CDR3 is TGTGCCAGCACCACATCGCGGACTAGCGGGAGCTCCTACGAGCAGTACTTC. Translation gives CASTTSRTSGSSYEQYF.

Only a few counts were recorded for this clonotype. The genes are TRBV20-1 and TRBJ2-5, with D unresolved. The CDR3 consists of 16 residues. Germline V gene data show CDR1 as DFQATT and CDR2 as SNEGSKA (reference sequence). Trimming took off 0 bases at V and 7 bases at J, with 21 bases between the two ends. CDR3 protein: CSARDGRLVGRGTQYF. The CDR3 DNA reads TGCAGTGCTAGAGATGGGCGGCTAGTAGGTCGTGGGACCCAGTACTTC.

The genes are TRBV27 and TRBJ2-7; 8 positions match TRBD1. The DNA end is a closer match to TRBJ2-5, so the J assignment may be wrong. Germline values: CDR1 MNHEY, CDR2 SMNVEV (reference sequence). The CDR3 is made up of 15 amino acids. Written as DNA, the CDR3 is TGTGCCAGCAGTCGAAGGACAGGGTTTGGGGAGACCCAGTACTTC. It specifies CASSRRTGFGETQYF.

The V and J genes are TRBV2 and TRBJ2-3, with 7 bases matching TRBD2. The CDR3 runs 17 residues. The V gene's germline CDR1 is SNHLY and CDR2 FYNNEI. V lost 3 bases to trimming and J lost 8 bases; unmatched junction nucleotides: 17. CDR3 DNA: TGTGCCAGCAGTGAGAGGGGACTACACTTCAGCCTGGGTACGCAGTATTTT. Amino acids: CASSERGLHFSLGTQYF.

This clonotype was seen more than once but under ten times. The genes are TRBV11-2 and TRBJ2-7; 9 nucleotides line up with TRBD2. V dropped 5 bases and J dropped 3; count of bases not matched to a gene: 8. The germline V gene has CDR1 SGHAT and CDR2 FQNNGV. This CDR3 has 15 residues. The CDR3 region is CASSPLAGSLYEQYF. For the CDR3, the DNA is TGTGCCAGCAGCCCCCTAGCGGGATCCCTCTACGAGCAGTACTTC.

In this sample, this clonotype turned up a few times. The rearrangement uses TRBV14 and TRBJ2-3; D unclear. V shed 5 bases and J shed 4 bases, with 13 bases lying between them. The CDR3 is 14 amino acids. CDR1 and CDR2 (germline): SGHDN, FVKESK. The DNA for the CDR3 is TGTGCCAGCAGCTTGCCACGTGCGCCAGATACGCAGTATTTT. It specifies CASSLPRAPDTQYF.

The V gene is TRBV10-3, the J gene TRBJ1-5, with D possibly being TRBD1 (6 bases). V dropped 3 bases and J dropped 4 bases, with 13 bases sitting between them. Germline CDR1 is ENHRY and CDR2 is SYGVKD. There are 15 residues in the CDR3. The CDR3 nucleotides are TGTGCCATCAGTGAAAAGGACAGCTTGAATCAGCCCCAGCATTTT. The encoded protein is CAISEKDSLNQPQHF.

This sequence joins TRBV29-1 and TRBJ1-1; 8 bases are a match to TRBD1. The CDR3 runs 16 residues. The ends lost 6 bases at V and 5 bases at J; junction bases unmatched: 17. The germline V gene encodes CDR1 SQVTM and CDR2 ANQGSEA. This CDR3 is CSVGAGWGRGPTEAFF. The CDR3 DNA is TGCAGCGTAGGGGCAGGTTGGGGCAGGGGGCCGACTGAAGCTTTCTTT.